The T cell receptor beta chain described here comes from a study of OX40 agonist ivuxolimab in advanced cancers. In terms of the full investigation: Ivuxolimab was a fully human IgG2 agonistic monoclonal antibody targeting the costimulatory receptor OX40 (CD134). Prior anti-PD-1, anti-PD-L1 or anti-CTLA-4 therapy was permitted, and checkpoint inhibitors had been received by about 36% of dose-escalation patients. Intravenous ivuxolimab was administered to patients every 2 weeks at six dose levels: 0.01, 0.1, 0.3, 1.5, 3 and 10 mg/kg. The monotherapy dose-escalation portion (N of about 50 patients) of the phase I ivuxolimab trial is reported in the paper. Of the approximately 53 patients in dose escalation, some 19 had hepatocellular carcinoma, roughly 15 had melanoma, 9 had renal cell carcinoma and 9 had head and neck cancer. Peripheral TCRbeta sequencing aimed to test whether ivuxolimab altered TCR sequence diversity and caused clonal T-cell expansion. In the dose-escalation cohort, 82.7% of patients were male, and the mean age was approximately 64 years, with a range of about 23 to 90. Three dose-escalation patients achieved partial responses, one with hepatocellular carcinoma and two with cutaneous melanoma.

As for this clone: Its antigen remains undetermined. Base qualities are not provided; no much larger clone lies one nucleotide away.

On the study overall, not on this receptor specifically: Low levels of normalized T-cell clonal expansion were also seen in some patients who did not respond. In the 0.1-3.0 mg/kg groups, partial responders were among the patients with the lowest normalized peripheral clonal expansion, particularly in CD8+ T cells. The antigen specificity of the peripheral T cells that underwent clonal expansion was not determined. After ivuxolimab, expanded clones were on average more numerous among CD8+ T cells than among CD4+ T cells. At doses of 0.1 to 3.0 mg/kg, clonal expansion of both CD4+ and CD8+ blood T cells was observed from baseline to week 6.

Genomic DNA was isolated from the sorted cells so that the TCRbeta CDR3 region could be sequenced. The immunoSEQ Assay was used for sequencing of TCRbeta CDR3 regions. Drawn from immuneACCESS, this table holds only the in-frame rearrangements with V and J called that TCRdb kept. Clones are partly lost; checked studies trace under half to an unresolved V gene and leave the rest unexplained. A total of roughly 89,000 clones appear in this sample, 86% of them only once. 6% to 8% of the sample rests with the top ten. At the junction V is shortened by 6 bases and J by 0 bases; bases outside the gene matches: 3. From a lookup of the germline V gene, CDR1 and CDR2 are KGHSH and LQKENI. Spanning cysteine to phenylalanine, the CDR3 consists of 15 amino acids. The kept DNA is CDR3 alone, 45 bases in frame from the first base. The trial excluded patients who had a history of autoimmune disease or were on systemic immunosuppression. In every dose cohort, peripheral blood was drawn for TCR sequencing at baseline, cycle 4 day 1, and cycle 7 day 1. Samples were obtained from an open-label, multicenter, first-in-human phase I dose-escalation trial of ivuxolimab. Adults with locally advanced or metastatic head and neck squamous cell, hepatocellular, melanoma or renal cell carcinoma were enrolled in the trial. CD4+ and CD8+ T cells were sorted separately from peripheral blood before TCR sequencing.

The sequences come from CD4+ or CD8+ T cells sorted from blood, collected in a trial of the OX40 agonist ivuxolimab. The V gene is TRBV18 and the J gene is TRBJ2-2; TRBD1 matches 8 bases in the middle. The clonotype originates from an adult with an advanced solid tumor such as melanoma, head and neck, liver or kidney cancer. The DNA sequence is as follows: TGTGCCAGCTCCCGACAGGGGACGAACACCGGGGAGCTGTTTTTT. Its protein is CASSRQGTNTGELFF.